This T cell receptor beta chain was obtained from a study of shared clonotypes between healthy human individuals. Whole-study context: Every donor yielded three CD4 naive, three CD4 memory, two CD8 naive and one CD8 memory plate.

The CDR3 is made up of 13 amino acids. V lost 6 bases to trimming and J lost 2 bases, with 10 bases between them. Looked up from germline, CDR1 is SEHNR and CDR2 is FQNEAQ (reference sequence). The protocol was immunoSEQ multiplex PCR, while the TCRdb copy is restricted to in-frame clones and leaves out a portion. The top ten clones hold around 1.8% of a sample with approximately 640,000 clones, 72% of them seen once. The specimen was memory CD4+ T cells sorted from blood. Subset: CD45RA-negative fraction. The source is a woman aged 30 to 39 in good health. The chain uses TRBV7-9 and TRBJ2-5, with D perhaps matching TRBD1 (6 bases). Written as DNA, the CDR3 is TGTGCCAGCAGAATAACAGGGCAAGAGACCCAGTACTTC. Translated: CASRITGQETQYF.